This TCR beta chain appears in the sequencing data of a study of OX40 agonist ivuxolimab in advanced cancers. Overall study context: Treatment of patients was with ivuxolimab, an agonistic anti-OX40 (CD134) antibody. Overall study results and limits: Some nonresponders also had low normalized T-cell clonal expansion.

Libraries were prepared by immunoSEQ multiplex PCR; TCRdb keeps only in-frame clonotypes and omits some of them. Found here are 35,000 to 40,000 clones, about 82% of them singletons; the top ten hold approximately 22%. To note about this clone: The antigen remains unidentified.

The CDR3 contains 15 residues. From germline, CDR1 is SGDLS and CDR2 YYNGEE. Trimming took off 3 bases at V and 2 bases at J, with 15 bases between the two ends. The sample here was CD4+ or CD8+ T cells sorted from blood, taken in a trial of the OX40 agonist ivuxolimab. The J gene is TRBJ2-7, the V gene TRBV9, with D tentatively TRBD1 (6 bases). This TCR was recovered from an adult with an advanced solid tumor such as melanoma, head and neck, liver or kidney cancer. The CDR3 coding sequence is TGTGCCAGCAGCGCCACAGGGACAAACACCTACGAGCAGTACTTC. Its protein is CASSATGTNTYEQYF. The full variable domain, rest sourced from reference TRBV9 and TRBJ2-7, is DSGVTQTPKHLITATGQRVTLRCSPRSGDLSVYWYQQSLDQGLQFLIQYYNGEERAKGNILERFSAQQFPDLHSELNLSSLELGDSALYFCASSATGTNTYEQYFGPGTRLTVT.